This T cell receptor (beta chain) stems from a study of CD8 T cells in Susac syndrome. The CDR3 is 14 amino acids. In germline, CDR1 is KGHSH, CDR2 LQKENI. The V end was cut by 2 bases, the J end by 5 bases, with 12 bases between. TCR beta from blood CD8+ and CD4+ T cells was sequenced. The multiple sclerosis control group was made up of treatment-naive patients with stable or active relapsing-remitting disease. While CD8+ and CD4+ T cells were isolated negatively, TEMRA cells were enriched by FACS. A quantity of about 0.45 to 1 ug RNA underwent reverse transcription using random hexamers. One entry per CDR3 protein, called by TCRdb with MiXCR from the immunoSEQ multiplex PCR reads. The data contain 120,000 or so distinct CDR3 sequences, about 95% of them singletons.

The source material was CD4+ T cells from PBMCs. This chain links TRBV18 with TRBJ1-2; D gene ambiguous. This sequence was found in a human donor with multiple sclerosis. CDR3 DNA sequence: TGTGCCAGCTCACCATCTACGGAAAATTATGGCTACACCTTC. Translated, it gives CASSPSTENYGYTF. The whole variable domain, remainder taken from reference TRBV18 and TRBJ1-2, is NAGVMQNPRHLVRRRGQEARLRCSPMKGHSHVYWYRQLPEEGLKFMVYLQKENIIDESGMPKERFSAEFPKEGPSILRIQQVVRGDSAAYFCASSPSTENYGYTFGSGTRLTVV.